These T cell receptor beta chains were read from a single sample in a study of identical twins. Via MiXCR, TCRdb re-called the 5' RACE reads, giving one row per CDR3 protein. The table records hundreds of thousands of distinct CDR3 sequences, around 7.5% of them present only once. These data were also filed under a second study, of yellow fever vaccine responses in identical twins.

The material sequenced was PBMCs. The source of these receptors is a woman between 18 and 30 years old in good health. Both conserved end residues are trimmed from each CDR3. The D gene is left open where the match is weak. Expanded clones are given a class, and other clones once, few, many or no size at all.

ATSRRTGDFNEQF,TRBJ2-1,NA,TRBV15,NA
ASSYPGATDTQY,TRBJ2-3,few,TRBV6-2/TRBV6-3,NA
SASYVVNEQF,TRBJ2-1,few,TRBV20-1,NA
ASSERSGPNTEAF,TRBJ1-1,few,TRBV2,NA
ASIRRGPGNTIY,TRBJ1-3,few,TRBV12-3/TRBV12-4,TRBD1
ASSAGLLGSGANVLT,TRBJ2-6,NA,TRBV5-6,NA
ASSLDRGEKLF,TRBJ1-4,NA,TRBV5-5,TRBD1
ASTRGETLNTEAF,TRBJ1-1,few,TRBV7-9,NA
SAPGGGDYGYT,TRBJ1-2,few,TRBV20-1,TRBD1
ASSYLTYSGGASGELF,TRBJ2-2,NA,TRBV7-6,TRBD2
ASRNPGPWEQF,TRBJ2-1,few,TRBV7-2,NA
SAPSPGNTIY,TRBJ1-3,NA,TRBV20-1,NA
ASSPAGALTGELF,TRBJ2-2,few,TRBV6-1,TRBD2
AISATGGEYNEQF,TRBJ2-1,many,TRBV10-3,TRBD1
ASSQTFTDTQY,TRBJ2-3,few,TRBV18,NA
ASSLSATGRYNEQF,TRBJ2-1,NA,TRBV5-1,NA
AIRRGDSVYEQY,TRBJ2-7,NA,TRBV10-3,TRBD1
ASSFLGLAGADTQY,TRBJ2-3,many,TRBV28,TRBD2